This record concerns one T cell receptor (beta chain) sequence. No antigen is known for it. The CDR3 runs 14 residues. Trimming cost V 3 bases and J 1 base; bases outside gene matches: 3. Germline lookup yields CDR1 LGHDT and CDR2 YNNKEL (reference sequence). Clones were read by immunoSEQ multiplex PCR, and TCRdb kept only the in-frame ones, dropping some. The repertoire holds 95,000 to 130,000 clones, with about 90% as singletons. This entry comes from a study of T cell responses to AZD1222 COVID-19 vaccine. General study findings and limits: In a largely white British group with more females than males, clonal diversity was possibly underestimated. The reported proportion of spike-specific TCRs targeting unmutated variant regions was nearly half. At baseline, seropositivity was found in only six or seven AZD1222 recipients. Elevations in Spike-specific TCR breadth and depth followed administration of two AZD1222 doses.

The receptor was derived from an adult in good health. V is TRBV3-1 (or the pseudogene TRBV3-2) and J is TRBJ2-7, with TRBD1 matching 7 bases. Sequencing was performed on peripheral blood, taken on day 0 of AZD1222 vaccination. The DNA for the CDR3 is TGTGCCAGCAGCCACCTGGACAGGTCCTACGAGCAGTACTTC. Protein product: CASSHLDRSYEQYF.